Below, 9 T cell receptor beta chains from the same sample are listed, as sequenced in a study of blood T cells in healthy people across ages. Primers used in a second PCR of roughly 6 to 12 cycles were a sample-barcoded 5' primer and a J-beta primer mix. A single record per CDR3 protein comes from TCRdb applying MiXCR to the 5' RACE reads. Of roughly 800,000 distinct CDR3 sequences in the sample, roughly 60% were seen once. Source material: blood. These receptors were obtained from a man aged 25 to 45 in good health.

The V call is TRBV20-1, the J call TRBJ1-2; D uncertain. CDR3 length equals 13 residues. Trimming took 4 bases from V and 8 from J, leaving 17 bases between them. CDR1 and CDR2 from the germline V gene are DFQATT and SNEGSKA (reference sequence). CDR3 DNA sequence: TGCAGTGCTAAGGAGGGCCCGAGTGACGGCTACACCTTC. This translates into CSAKEGPSDGYTF.

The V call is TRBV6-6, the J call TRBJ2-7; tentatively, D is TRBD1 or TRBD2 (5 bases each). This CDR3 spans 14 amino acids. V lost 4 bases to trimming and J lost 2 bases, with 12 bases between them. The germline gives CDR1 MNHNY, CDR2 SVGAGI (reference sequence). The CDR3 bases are TGTGCCAGCAGTTCGGGGACGTCGACCTACGAGCAGTACTTC. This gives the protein CASSSGTSTYEQYF.

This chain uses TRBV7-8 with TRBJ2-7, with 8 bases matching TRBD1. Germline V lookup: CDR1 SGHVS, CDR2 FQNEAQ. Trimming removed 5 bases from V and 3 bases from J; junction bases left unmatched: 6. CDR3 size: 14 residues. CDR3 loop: CASSTRQGIYEQYF. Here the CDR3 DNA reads TGTGCCAGCAGCACAAGACAGGGGATCTACGAGCAGTACTTC.

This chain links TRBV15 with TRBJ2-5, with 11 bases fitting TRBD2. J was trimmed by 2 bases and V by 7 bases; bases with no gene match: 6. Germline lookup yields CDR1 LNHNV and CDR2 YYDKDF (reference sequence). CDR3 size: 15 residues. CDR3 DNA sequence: TGTGCCACCATGACTAGCGGGAATCTACAAGAGACCCAGTACTTC. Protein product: CATMTSGNLQETQYF.

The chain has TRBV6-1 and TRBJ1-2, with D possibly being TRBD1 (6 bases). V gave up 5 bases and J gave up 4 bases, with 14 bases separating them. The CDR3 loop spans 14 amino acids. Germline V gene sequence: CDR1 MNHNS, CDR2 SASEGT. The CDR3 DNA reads TGTGCCAGCAGTAACCGGGACACTTTCTATGGCTACACCTTC. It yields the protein CASSNRDTFYGYTF.

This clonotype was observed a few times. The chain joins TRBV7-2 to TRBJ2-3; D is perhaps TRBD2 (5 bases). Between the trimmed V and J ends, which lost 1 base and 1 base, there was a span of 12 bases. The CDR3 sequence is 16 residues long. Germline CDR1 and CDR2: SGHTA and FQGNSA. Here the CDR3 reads CASSLDSEGRTDTQYF. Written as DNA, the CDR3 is TGTGCCAGCAGCTTAGACTCCGAGGGCCGCACAGATACGCAGTATTTT.

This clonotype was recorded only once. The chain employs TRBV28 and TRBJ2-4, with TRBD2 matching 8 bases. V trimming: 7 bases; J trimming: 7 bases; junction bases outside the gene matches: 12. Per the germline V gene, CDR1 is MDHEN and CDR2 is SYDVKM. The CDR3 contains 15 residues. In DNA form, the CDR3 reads TGTGCCAGCACGATGGGGCGGGGGGAAGCGAACATTCAGTACTTC. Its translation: CASTMGRGEANIQYF.

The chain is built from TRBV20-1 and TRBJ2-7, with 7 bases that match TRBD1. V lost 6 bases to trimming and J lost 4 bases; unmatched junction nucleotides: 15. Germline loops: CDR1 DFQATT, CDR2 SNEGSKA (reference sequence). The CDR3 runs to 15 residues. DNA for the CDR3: TGCAGTGCCCAAATCCTGGACAGGCCACCTTACGAGCAGTACTTC. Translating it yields CSAQILDRPPYEQYF.

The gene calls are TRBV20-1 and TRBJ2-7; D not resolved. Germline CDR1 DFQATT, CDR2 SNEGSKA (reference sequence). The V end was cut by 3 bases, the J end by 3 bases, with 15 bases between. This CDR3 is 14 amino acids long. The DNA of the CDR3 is TGCAGTGCTAGCCTCTATTCCCTAGGCTACGAGCAGTACTTC. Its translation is CSASLYSLGYEQYF.